These 26 T cell receptor beta chains were sequenced from one sample in a study of blood T cells in healthy people across ages. With a J-beta primer mix and a sample-barcoded 5' primer, a second PCR ran about 7 to 12 cycles. One entry per CDR3 protein, called by TCRdb with MiXCR from the 5' RACE reads. The repertoire consists of roughly 2 million distinct CDR3 sequences, with around half occurring once and the leading ten covering around 2.1%. Sequencing was done on a sample of blood. These receptors all come from a woman aged 40 to 55 in good health.

This clonotype was found a few times. The genes are TRBV27 and TRBJ2-4, with D tentatively TRBD1 (5 bases). CDR1 is MNHEY and CDR2 is SMNVEV in the germline V gene (reference sequence). There are 12 residues in the CDR3. Trimming took 3 bases from V and 8 from J, leaving 8 bases between them. DNA for the CDR3: TGTGCCAGCAGTTTCGAAGGGGACATTCAGTACTTC. It yields the protein CASSFEGDIQYF.

A word on this clonotype: A much larger clonotype is one base distant, so this may be a read error. V is TRBV7-2 and J is TRBJ1-2; a possible D gene is TRBD1 (6 bases). This CDR3 is 15 amino acids long. Germline loops: CDR1 SGHTA, CDR2 FQGNSA. Written as DNA, the CDR3 is TGTGCCAACAGCCTCGATACAGGGAATTGGGATGGCTACACCTTC. Its protein product is CANSLDTGNWDGYTF.

The gene calls are TRBV9 and TRBJ2-3; 11 bases fit TRBD2. The CDR3 totals 17 residues. J was trimmed by 2 bases and V by 0 bases; bases with no gene match: 5. Germline assignment: CDR1 SGDLS and CDR2 YYNGEE. CDR3 DNA: TGTGCCAGCAGCGTAGAGGGACTAGCGGCTATCACAGATACGCAGTATTTT. Translation gives CASSVEGLAAITDTQYF.

The rearrangement links TRBV3-1 to TRBJ2-7; no firm D call. The V and J ends lost 5 bases and 2 bases respectively, with 28 bases between them. The CDR3 covers 19 residues. Germline values: CDR1 LGHDT, CDR2 YNNKEL (reference sequence). The CDR3 bases are TGTGCCAGCAGCTTAAACAGAAGGCGCTTTCGGAAGTTCCCCTACGAGCAGTACTTC. It encodes CASSLNRRRFRKFPYEQYF.

This clonotype has only a few counts. The V and J genes are TRBV7-9 and TRBJ2-3, with 8 positions matching TRBD2. There are 16 residues in the CDR3. V was pared by 1 base and J by 0 bases, with 3 bases of the junction left unmatched. In germline, CDR1 is SEHNR, CDR2 FQNEAQ (reference sequence). CDR3 in amino acids: CASSLDQRGSTDTQYF. DNA of the CDR3: TGTGCCAGCAGCTTAGACCAGCGGGGGAGCACAGATACGCAGTATTTT. Looking up the rest from reference TRBV7-9 and TRBJ2-3 gives the full variable domain: DTGVSQNPRHKITKRGQNVTFRCDPISEHNRLYWYRQTLGQGPEFLTYFQNEAQLEKSRLLSDRFSAERPKGSFSTLEIQRTEQGDSAMYLCASSLDQRGSTDTQYFGPGTRLTVL.

The chain couples TRBV6-2 or TRBV6-3 to TRBJ2-1; D gene unclear. V was trimmed by 5 bases and J by 0 bases, leaving 11 bases between them. The CDR3 totals 15 residues. CDR1 and CDR2 (germline): MNHEY, SVGEGT. The CDR3 nucleotides are TGTGCCAGCAGTGCCGTTATTAGCTCCTACAATGAGCAGTTCTTC. As protein: CASSAVISSYNEQFF.

On this clonotype itself: This may arise from a read error, as a much more abundant clone is one base away. The CDR3 reads CASSLSVKTQYF. DNA for the CDR3: TGTGCCAGCAGCTTATCGGTCAAGACCCAGTACTTC. V and J are TRBV7-9 and TRBJ2-7; D uncertain. TRBJ2-5 explains the end of the DNA better; the J call may be wrong. Per germline, CDR1 SEHNR and CDR2 FQNEAQ (reference sequence). This CDR3 region has 12 residues.

The chain couples TRBV19 to TRBJ2-3, with TRBD2 as a possible D gene (7 bases). V lost 4 bases, J lost 6 bases, and 17 bases lay in between. CDR1 and CDR2 (germline): LNHDA, SQIVND (reference sequence). This CDR3 is 15 amino acids long. The CDR3 nucleotides are TGTGCCAGTAGTACCGGACGGGGGGCAAGGGATACGCAGTATTTT. This translates into CASSTGRGARDTQYF.

V usage is TRBV7-9 and J usage is TRBJ2-1; 12 nucleotides agree with TRBD1. Germline V lookup: CDR1 SEHNR, CDR2 FQNEAQ (reference sequence). This CDR3 contains 20 residues. J was trimmed by 0 bases and V by 5 bases; bases with no gene match: 14. CDR3 sequence: CASSTPIRDRGPDSYNEQFF. As DNA, the CDR3 is TGTGCCAGCAGCACTCCCATCCGGGACAGGGGGCCAGACTCCTACAATGAGCAGTTCTTC.

The chain has TRBV7-9 and TRBJ2-7, with 7 positions matching TRBD1. The ends lost 3 bases at V and 2 bases at J; junction bases unmatched: 7. CDR3 size: 15 residues. The germline V gene encodes CDR1 SEHNR and CDR2 FQNEAQ (reference sequence). CDR3 bases: TGTGCCAGCAGCTTTAGTTGGGACAGCGCCTACGAGCAGTACTTC. Translating gives CASSFSWDSAYEQYF.

V gene TRBV6-6 combines with J gene TRBJ1-6, with D unresolved. CDR1 is MNHNY, CDR2 SVGAGI, per germline (reference sequence). This CDR3 has 15 residues. Between the trimmed V and J ends, which lost 6 bases and 5 bases, there was a span of 14 bases. The CDR3 sequence is CASSPPRQNNSPLHF. The CDR3 bases are TGTGCCAGCAGCCCTCCCCGGCAGAATAATTCACCCCTCCACTTT.

The V gene is TRBV6-2 or TRBV6-3, the J gene TRBJ2-7; 9 bases fit TRBD2. In germline, CDR1 is MNHEY, CDR2 SVGEGT. The J segment lost 5 bases and the V segment lost 0 bases, leaving 11 bases of the junction unmatched. The CDR3 totals 17 residues. The DNA of the CDR3 is TGTGCCAGCAGTTACTCGATCTCTAGCGGGGACCGTGACGAGCAGTACTTC. Translation gives CASSYSISSGDRDEQYF.

This chain connects TRBV12-3 or TRBV12-4 to TRBJ2-5; TRBD2 agrees at 9 bases. V shed 6 bases, J shed 5 bases, and the junction held 13 bases outside the gene matches. The CDR3 length is 16 residues. Written as DNA, the CDR3 is TGTGCCAGCAGAGAGGACCAGGGACTAGCTGCGGAGACCCAGTACTTC. Its translation: CASREDQGLAAETQYF.

The table lists this clonotype with a few counts. The chain employs TRBV20-1 and TRBJ2-4; 9 bases fit TRBD2. The V gene's germline CDR1 is DFQATT and CDR2 SNEGSKA (reference sequence). After removal of 2 bases from V and 7 bases from J, the junction contained 0 bases not matched to a gene. The CDR3 is 12 amino acids. As DNA, the CDR3 is TGCAGTGCTAGACTAGCGGGGAACATTCAGTACTTC. Translated, it gives CSARLAGNIQYF.

The chain is built from TRBV7-9 and TRBJ2-3; 8 bases align to TRBD1. Germline assignment: CDR1 SEHNR and CDR2 FQNEAQ (reference sequence). The CDR3 extends over 13 amino acids. With 6 bases clipped from V and 6 bases from J, the junction kept 5 bases outside the gene matches. The CDR3 spells CASRPTGDDTQYF. The CDR3 DNA follows: TGTGCCAGCAGGCCGACAGGGGACGATACGCAGTATTTT. Full variable domain (outside the CDR3, taken from reference TRBV7-9 and TRBJ2-3): DTGVSQNPRHKITKRGQNVTFRCDPISEHNRLYWYRQTLGQGPEFLTYFQNEAQLEKSRLLSDRFSAERPKGSFSTLEIQRTEQGDSAMYLCASRPTGDDTQYFGPGTRLTVL.

J is TRBJ2-4 and V is TRBV7-9, with D hard to call. Germline assignment: CDR1 SEHNR and CDR2 FQNEAQ (reference sequence). The CDR3 runs to 16 residues. V lost 1 base to trimming and J lost 0 bases, with 10 bases between them. As DNA, the CDR3 is TGTGCCAGCAGCTTAGTGGAAGACTCAGCCAAAAACATTCAGTACTTC. This codes for CASSLVEDSAKNIQYF.

The chain is built from TRBV6-5 and TRBJ2-5; 8 bases line up with TRBD1. Near its end, the DNA agrees better with TRBJ2-7, so the J call may be wrong. This CDR3 spans 14 amino acids. Germline V gene data show CDR1 as MNHEY and CDR2 as SVGAGI. The CDR3 DNA sequence: TGTGCCAGCAGAAGGACAGGGAGTAACCACGAGCAGTACTTC. Translation: CASRRTGSNHEQYF.

The V call is TRBV4-2, the J call TRBJ1-4; 10 bases agree with TRBD1. V gave up 4 bases and J gave up 5 bases; unmatched junction bases: 10. The CDR3 loop spans 17 amino acids. Looked up from germline, CDR1 is LGHNA and CDR2 is YNFKEQ. CDR3 amino acids: CASSLRQGAGGNEKLFF. In DNA form, the CDR3 reads TGTGCCAGCAGCCTCCGACAGGGGGCAGGTGGGAATGAAAAACTGTTTTTT.

The V and J genes are TRBV5-1 and TRBJ2-7; 7 nucleotides agree with TRBD1. CDR1 SGHRS and CDR2 YFSETQ come from the germline V gene. Unmatched junction bases numbered 6, after V lost 0 bases and J lost 0 bases. CDR3 length: 16 residues. CDR3 nucleotides: TGCGCCAGCAGCTTGGATCCGGGACAGAGCTCCTACGAGCAGTACTTC. This encodes CASSLDPGQSSYEQYF.

This chain uses TRBV29-1 with TRBJ1-2; no reliable D call. Trimming shortened V by 4 bases and J by 6 bases, and 12 bases separated the two germline ends. The CDR3 extends over 12 amino acids. The germline gives CDR1 SQVTM, CDR2 ANQGSEA. The DNA of the CDR3 is TGCAGCGTTGGAGGAATCCAAAATGGCTACACCTTC. This sequence encodes CSVGGIQNGYTF.

This chain joins TRBV2 and TRBJ2-5; 13 positions match TRBD2. The V segment lost 9 bases and the J segment 5 bases; nucleotides outside the gene matches: 3. CDR1 and CDR2 from the germline V gene are SNHLY and FYNNEI. The CDR3 runs to 13 residues. The CDR3 DNA follows: TGTGCCAGAGGGACTAGCGGGGACGAGACCCAGTACTTC. Translated, it gives CARGTSGDETQYF.

This clonotype was observed a handful of times. The rearrangement joins TRBV20-1 to TRBJ2-1, with 15 bases aligning to TRBD2. With 5 bases clipped from V and 8 bases from J, the junction kept 1 base outside the gene matches. The CDR3 loop spans 13 amino acids. The germline V gene has CDR1 DFQATT and CDR2 SNEGSKA (reference sequence). Written as DNA, the CDR3 is TGCAGTGCTCGGACTAGCGGGGGGGATGAGCAGTTCTTC. Translating it yields CSARTSGGDEQFF.

The chain employs TRBV6-2 or TRBV6-3 and TRBJ2-3, with TRBD2 matching 7 bases. Trimming removed 7 bases from V and 2 bases from J; junction bases left unmatched: 3. Germline-derived CDR1 and CDR2 are MNHEY and SVGEGT. The CDR3 extends over 13 amino acids. For the CDR3, the DNA is TGTGCCAGCAAGAAGCGGGACACAGATACGCAGTATTTT. Encoded protein: CASKKRDTDTQYF.

In its sample, this clonotype was seen a few times. CDR3 residues: CASSLVTSSAETQYF. The CDR3 region has the DNA TGCGCCAGCAGCTTGGTAACGAGCTCGGCAGAGACCCAGTACTTC. The V call is TRBV5-1, the J call TRBJ2-5; D gene ambiguous. The CDR3 runs to 15 residues. Trimming removed 0 bases at V and 4 bases at J, with 13 bases between. Germline V gene data show CDR1 as SGHRS and CDR2 as YFSETQ. Combining the CDR3 with reference TRBV5-1 and TRBJ2-5 gives the whole variable domain KAGVTQTPRYLIKTRGQQVTLSCSPISGHRSVSWYQQTPGQGLQFLFEYFSETQRNKGNFPGRFSGRQFSNSRSEMNVSTLELGDSALYLCASSLVTSSAETQYFGPGTRLLVL.

This clonotype was recorded once. The CDR3 coding sequence is TGCAGTGCTAGAGGAAGTGCTGGGAACACTGAAGCTTTCTTT. It codes for CSARGSAGNTEAFF. The chain recombines TRBV20-1 with TRBJ1-1; no firm D call. The length of the CDR3 is 14 residues. V was cut by 1 base and J by 1 base, with 10 bases left in between. CDR1 is DFQATT and CDR2 is SNEGSKA in the germline V gene (reference sequence).

The chain links TRBV4-2 to TRBJ2-3; D is unresolved. Germline CDR1 is LGHNA and CDR2 is YNFKEQ. Trimming shortened V by 4 bases and J by 4 bases, and 12 bases separated the two germline ends. The CDR3 is made up of 14 amino acids. The CDR3 DNA reads as TGTGCCAGCAGCCCTTGGGGTGGTGCAGATACGCAGTATTTT. It codes for CASSPWGGADTQYF.